The rows below give T cell receptor beta chains drawn from one sample of a study of CD8 T cells in ankylosing spondylitis. Each CDR3 protein gets one entry after TCRdb re-called the 5' RACE reads with MiXCR. The data contain approximately 540,000 distinct CDR3 sequences, about 13% of them singletons. The sequencing sample was made of blood, either unsorted or a sorted T cell fraction (not recorded which). These receptors were collected from a male donor with ankylosing spondylitis. CDR3s include the opening cysteine and the closing phenylalanine or tryptophan. The order of the fields is clone size, V gene, D gene, J gene, CDR3 DNA, CDR3 protein. A D gene is named only where the DNA matches it firmly. Size values are once, few and many counts, or a class for expanded clones, and some rows have none.

clone_size: few; v_call: TRBV5-1; d_call: TRBD1; j_call: TRBJ1-5; cdr3_nt: TGCGCCAGCAGCCCCCGACAGGGGAGAGATCAGCCCCAGCATTTT; cdr3_aa: CASSPRQGRDQPQHF
clone_size: few; v_call: TRBV20-1; d_call: NA; j_call: TRBJ2-5; cdr3_nt: TGCAGTGCTAGAGTTGACAGACCTATCCAAGAGACCCAGTACTTC; cdr3_aa: CSARVDRPIQETQYF
clone_size: few; v_call: TRBV20-1; d_call: TRBD1; j_call: TRBJ2-1; cdr3_nt: TGCAGTGCTAGACGACAGGGTTCCCGTAACAATGAGCAGTTCTTC; cdr3_aa: CSARRQGSRNNEQFF
clone_size: few; v_call: TRBV19; d_call: NA; j_call: TRBJ1-5; cdr3_nt: TGTGCCAGTAGTCCGGGACTACGGAGCAATCAGCCCCAGCATTTT; cdr3_aa: CASSPGLRSNQPQHF
clone_size: NA; v_call: TRBV6-1; d_call: NA; j_call: TRBJ1-1; cdr3_nt: TGTGCCAGCAGCCCAGAGGGAAGGAGGACTGAAGCTTTCTTT; cdr3_aa: CASSPEGRRTEAFF
clone_size: NA; v_call: TRBV7-9; d_call: NA; j_call: TRBJ2-1; cdr3_nt: TGTGCCAGCAGCTTACTTGAGGGGACCAGGGGCAATGAGCAGTTCTTC; cdr3_aa: CASSLLEGTRGNEQFF
clone_size: NA; v_call: TRBV20-1; d_call: TRBD2; j_call: TRBJ2-1; cdr3_nt: TGCAGTGCGCCCGCTGGGACTACCAATGAGCAGTTCTTC; cdr3_aa: CSAPAGTTNEQFF
clone_size: few; v_call: TRBV5-1; d_call: NA; j_call: TRBJ1-1; cdr3_nt: TGCGCCAGCAGCAACGACCCGGGAACTGAAGCTTTCTTT; cdr3_aa: CASSNDPGTEAFF
clone_size: NA; v_call: TRBV5-6; d_call: NA; j_call: TRBJ1-1; cdr3_nt: TGTGCCAGCAGCTGGGGCCCTGAAGCTTTCTTT; cdr3_aa: CASSWGPEAFF
clone_size: NA; v_call: TRBV20-1; d_call: NA; j_call: TRBJ1-1; cdr3_nt: TGCAGTGCTAGGGCGGACGCCCATGAAGCTTTCTTT; cdr3_aa: CSARADAHEAFF
clone_size: once; v_call: TRBV2; d_call: TRBD1; j_call: TRBJ2-4; cdr3_nt: TGTGCCAGCAGAGGTGGGACAGTAGCCAAAAACATTCAGTACTTC; cdr3_aa: CASRGGTVAKNIQYF
clone_size: NA; v_call: TRBV12-3/TRBV12-4; d_call: TRBD1; j_call: TRBJ1-6; cdr3_nt: TGTGCCAGCAGTTCCTCGGACAGGGGGTTGAATTCACCCCTCCACTTT; cdr3_aa: CASSSSDRGLNSPLHF
clone_size: NA; v_call: TRBV7-2; d_call: TRBD1; j_call: TRBJ2-1; cdr3_nt: TGTGCCAGCAGCTTAGAACAGGGGAACAATGAGCAGTTCTTC; cdr3_aa: CASSLEQGNNEQFF
clone_size: few; v_call: TRBV11-1; d_call: TRBD1; j_call: TRBJ2-1; cdr3_nt: TGTGCCAGCAGCCCCGGGACAGGGGGCCGTGAGCAGTTCTTC; cdr3_aa: CASSPGTGGREQFF
clone_size: NA; v_call: TRBV5-5; d_call: NA; j_call: TRBJ1-3; cdr3_nt: TGTGCCAGCAGCTTGGGACGGAACTCTGGAAACACCATATATTTT; cdr3_aa: CASSLGRNSGNTIYF
clone_size: many; v_call: TRBV20-1; d_call: NA; j_call: TRBJ2-2; cdr3_nt: TGCAGTGCTGAAGGGCGCACCGGGGAGCTGTTTTTT; cdr3_aa: CSAEGRTGELFF
clone_size: NA; v_call: TRBV5-1; d_call: TRBD1; j_call: TRBJ2-1; cdr3_nt: TGCGCCAGCAGCTCGCAGACAGGGGTCAATGAGCAGTTCTTC; cdr3_aa: CASSSQTGVNEQFF
clone_size: few; v_call: TRBV27; d_call: TRBD1; j_call: TRBJ1-5; cdr3_nt: TGTGCCAGCAGTTCCTCCCGGACAGGGGGGCTGAATCAGCCCCAGCATTTT; cdr3_aa: CASSSSRTGGLNQPQHF
clone_size: few; v_call: TRBV6-1; d_call: TRBD1; j_call: TRBJ2-1; cdr3_nt: TGTGCCAGCAGTAAGGGACAGACGTACAATGAGCAGTTCTTC; cdr3_aa: CASSKGQTYNEQFF
clone_size: NA; v_call: TRBV6-5; d_call: NA; j_call: TRBJ2-2; cdr3_nt: TGTGCCAGCAGTTACTCACTGAACACCGGGGAGCTGTTTTTT; cdr3_aa: CASSYSLNTGELFF
clone_size: many; v_call: TRBV5-1; d_call: NA; j_call: TRBJ2-2; cdr3_nt: TGCGCCAGCAGCTTCCAGGGGGGAGACGCCGGGGAGCTGTTTTTT; cdr3_aa: CASSFQGGDAGELFF
clone_size: NA; v_call: TRBV6-1; d_call: NA; j_call: TRBJ2-3; cdr3_nt: TGTGCCAGCAGTATGAGCGGAGCTAGCACAGATACGCAGTATTTT; cdr3_aa: CASSMSGASTDTQYF
clone_size: NA; v_call: TRBV2; d_call: NA; j_call: TRBJ1-4; cdr3_nt: TGTGCCAGCAGCTTTGACGGCGCAACTAATGAAAAACTGTTTTTT; cdr3_aa: CASSFDGATNEKLFF
clone_size: few; v_call: TRBV27; d_call: NA; j_call: TRBJ1-1; cdr3_nt: TGTGCCAGCGGTAGTGGGGAATGGAACACTGAAGCTTTCTTT; cdr3_aa: CASGSGEWNTEAFF
clone_size: NA; v_call: TRBV5-1; d_call: TRBD2; j_call: TRBJ2-3; cdr3_nt: TGCGCCAGCAGCCCCCTAGCGGAGAGCACAGATACGCAGTATTTT; cdr3_aa: CASSPLAESTDTQYF
clone_size: NA; v_call: TRBV7-7; d_call: TRBD2; j_call: TRBJ2-2; cdr3_nt: TGTGCCAGCAGCTCCGGGACTAGCGTCAGCACCGGGGAGCTGTTTTTT; cdr3_aa: CASSSGTSVSTGELFF
clone_size: once; v_call: TRBV15; d_call: NA; j_call: TRBJ2-2; cdr3_nt: TGTGCCACCAGCCCTTGGGCGGGGAACACCGGGGAGCTGTTTTTT; cdr3_aa: CATSPWAGNTGELFF
clone_size: few; v_call: TRBV18; d_call: NA; j_call: TRBJ2-1; cdr3_nt: TGTGCCAGCTCACCACCGGGGGGACCCTACAATGAGCAGTTCTTC; cdr3_aa: CASSPPGGPYNEQFF
clone_size: NA; v_call: TRBV14; d_call: NA; j_call: TRBJ2-3; cdr3_nt: TGTGCCAGCAGCGTAATGGGCACAGATACGCAGTATTTT; cdr3_aa: CASSVMGTDTQYF
clone_size: few; v_call: TRBV20-1; d_call: NA; j_call: TRBJ2-7; cdr3_nt: TGCAGTGCTAGGAAATCGGGGCTACTGACCTACGAGCAGTACTTC; cdr3_aa: CSARKSGLLTYEQYF
clone_size: few; v_call: TRBV9; d_call: TRBD2; j_call: TRBJ2-3; cdr3_nt: TGTGCCAGCAGCGTAGGGATCCGGGAGGGCCCAGATACGCAGTATTTT; cdr3_aa: CASSVGIREGPDTQYF
clone_size: many; v_call: TRBV7-6; d_call: TRBD1; j_call: TRBJ2-1; cdr3_nt: TGTGCCAGCAGCCAAGACAGGGGGCGGTACAATGAGCAGTTCTTC; cdr3_aa: CASSQDRGRYNEQFF
clone_size: few; v_call: TRBV18; d_call: NA; j_call: TRBJ2-1; cdr3_nt: TGTGCCAGCTCCCCCGTCTTAAAGAATGAGCAGTTCTTC; cdr3_aa: CASSPVLKNEQFF
clone_size: NA; v_call: TRBV27; d_call: NA; j_call: TRBJ2-1; cdr3_nt: TGTGCCACCTCGCCATTGGGTTCCAATGAGCAGTTCTTC; cdr3_aa: CATSPLGSNEQFF
clone_size: few; v_call: TRBV2; d_call: NA; j_call: TRBJ1-6; cdr3_nt: TGTGCCAGCAGTGAAGCTGGGGGGTTTGGCTCCTATAATTCACCCCTCCACTTT; cdr3_aa: CASSEAGGFGSYNSPLHF
clone_size: NA; v_call: TRBV5-1; d_call: NA; j_call: TRBJ2-7; cdr3_nt: TGCGCCAGCAGCGATACCGATGGGAACGAGCAGTACTTC; cdr3_aa: CASSDTDGNEQYF
clone_size: many; v_call: TRBV20-1; d_call: TRBD2; j_call: TRBJ2-2; cdr3_nt: TGCAGTGCTAGAGATCCGAGTAGCGGGAACCGGGAGCTGTTTTTT; cdr3_aa: CSARDPSSGNRELFF
clone_size: few; v_call: TRBV29-1; d_call: TRBD1; j_call: TRBJ1-2; cdr3_nt: TGCAGCGTTGAAGAAACGACAGGGGGCCTTAATGGCTACACCTTC; cdr3_aa: CSVEETTGGLNGYTF
clone_size: NA; v_call: TRBV5-5; d_call: NA; j_call: TRBJ1-5; cdr3_nt: TGTGCCAGCAGCTTCTTCCCGGGAGCGCCGGATCAGCCCCAGCATTTT; cdr3_aa: CASSFFPGAPDQPQHF
clone_size: NA; v_call: TRBV5-6; d_call: NA; j_call: TRBJ2-2; cdr3_nt: TGTGCCAGCAGCTCTCTGAACGCGAACACCGGGGAGCTGTTTTTT; cdr3_aa: CASSSLNANTGELFF
clone_size: many; v_call: TRBV12-3/TRBV12-4; d_call: TRBD1; j_call: TRBJ2-3; cdr3_nt: TGTGCCAGCAGCTATCCAACCTCAGGGGGAGATACGCAGTATTTT; cdr3_aa: CASSYPTSGGDTQYF
clone_size: many; v_call: TRBV5-1; d_call: NA; j_call: TRBJ1-6; cdr3_nt: TGCGCCAGCCAGACGGACCGCGACTATAATTCACCCCTCCACTTT; cdr3_aa: CASQTDRDYNSPLHF
clone_size: few; v_call: TRBV12-3/TRBV12-4; d_call: NA; j_call: TRBJ2-5; cdr3_nt: TGTGCCAGCAGCGTGGGAGACAGCCAAGAGACCCAGTACTTC; cdr3_aa: CASSVGDSQETQYF
clone_size: many; v_call: TRBV20-1; d_call: NA; j_call: TRBJ1-3; cdr3_nt: TGCAGTGCTAAAGGGACTACCGGGGCCTCTGGAAACACCATATATTTT; cdr3_aa: CSAKGTTGASGNTIYF
clone_size: NA; v_call: TRBV12-5; d_call: NA; j_call: TRBJ1-1; cdr3_nt: TGTGCTAGTGGTCGGGTCGGGGGGACTGAAGCTTTCTTT; cdr3_aa: CASGRVGGTEAFF
clone_size: many; v_call: TRBV5-1; d_call: TRBD1; j_call: TRBJ1-2; cdr3_nt: TGCGCCAGCAGCTCCGGGACAGGGAAGACCTATGGCTACACCTTC; cdr3_aa: CASSSGTGKTYGYTF
clone_size: NA; v_call: TRBV3-1; d_call: NA; j_call: TRBJ1-1; cdr3_nt: TGTGCCAGCAGCCAAGGGTTCAGGGAAACTGAAGCTTTCTTT; cdr3_aa: CASSQGFRETEAFF
clone_size: NA; v_call: TRBV7-2; d_call: NA; j_call: TRBJ1-2; cdr3_nt: TGTGCCAGCAGCTTCGACAGTTCTAACTATGGCTACACCTTC; cdr3_aa: CASSFDSSNYGYTF
clone_size: NA; v_call: TRBV12-3/TRBV12-4; d_call: NA; j_call: TRBJ2-1; cdr3_nt: TGTGCCAGCACCCTCTCGGCCGATGAGCAGTTCTTC; cdr3_aa: CASTLSADEQFF
clone_size: NA; v_call: TRBV10-3; d_call: NA; j_call: TRBJ2-3; cdr3_nt: TGTGCCATCAGCACGGACAGTTCCACAGATACGCAGTATTTT; cdr3_aa: CAISTDSSTDTQYF
clone_size: NA; v_call: TRBV27; d_call: TRBD2; j_call: TRBJ2-1; cdr3_nt: TGTGCCAGCAGTCCCCCGCAGGGACTAAACCAGTTCTTC; cdr3_aa: CASSPPQGLNQFF
clone_size: few; v_call: TRBV9; d_call: TRBD2; j_call: TRBJ2-1; cdr3_nt: TGTGCCAGCAGCCCCCGGGTAGCGGGACCTGAGCAGTTCTTC; cdr3_aa: CASSPRVAGPEQFF
clone_size: many; v_call: TRBV7-2; d_call: NA; j_call: TRBJ2-3; cdr3_nt: TGTGCCAGCAGCTTTGGCGGGCGCCCCACAGATACGCAGTATTTT; cdr3_aa: CASSFGGRPTDTQYF
clone_size: many; v_call: TRBV7-2; d_call: TRBD2; j_call: TRBJ2-7; cdr3_nt: TGTGCCAGCAGCTTAATGAGCGGGAGTAACAGCGAGCAGTACTTC; cdr3_aa: CASSLMSGSNSEQYF
clone_size: many; v_call: TRBV5-5; d_call: NA; j_call: TRBJ2-7; cdr3_nt: TGTGCCAGCAGCTTGACAGGCACCCAGTACGAGCAGTACTTC; cdr3_aa: CASSLTGTQYEQYF
clone_size: many; v_call: TRBV15; d_call: NA; j_call: TRBJ2-7; cdr3_nt: TGTGCCACCAGCAGAGGACCAACAGGGAGCTACGAGCAGTACTTC; cdr3_aa: CATSRGPTGSYEQYF
clone_size: NA; v_call: TRBV20-1; d_call: NA; j_call: TRBJ2-1; cdr3_nt: TGCAGTGCTAGAGACCCTTTGACTACCGGCAATGAGCAGTTCTTC; cdr3_aa: CSARDPLTTGNEQFF